The next 22 T cell receptor beta chains were all read from a single sample in a study of cytomegalovirus exposure and HLA in healthy donors. The PCR used 60 Vbeta and 13 Jbeta primers. Libraries were prepared by immunoSEQ multiplex PCR; TCRdb keeps only in-frame clonotypes and omits some of them. The table includes around 160,000 clones, roughly 80% detected once. Sequencing input: PBMCs. All receptors derive from a middle-aged woman in good health and CMV-seropositive.

The V and J genes are TRBV7-2 and TRBJ2-7; 13 bases agree with TRBD2. Germline-derived CDR1 and CDR2 are SGHTA and FQGNSA. The CDR3 loop spans 18 amino acids. V gave up 1 base and J gave up 2 bases; unmatched junction bases: 8. The CDR3 loop reads CASSLELAGGPWAYEQYF. The CDR3 bases are TGTGCCAGCAGCTTAGAACTAGCGGGAGGGCCCTGGGCCTACGAGCAGTACTTC.

Only a few counts were recorded for this clone. The CDR3 coding sequence is TGTGCCTGGAGTGGGCCCCTAGGGCCTAGGGGAAAACTGTTTTTT. This sequence encodes CAWSGPLGPRGKLFF. The chain is built from TRBV30 and TRBJ1-4, with D possibly being TRBD1 (5 bases). The CDR3 contains 15 residues. V was trimmed by 1 base and J by 10 bases, leaving 19 bases between them. CDR1 and CDR2 (germline): GTSNPN, SVGIG (reference sequence).

This clone was seen repeatedly, ten times or more. The gene calls are TRBV7-9 and TRBJ2-3, with 10 bases fitting TRBD1. The V gene's germline CDR1 is SEHNR and CDR2 FQNEAQ (reference sequence). Losses at the gene ends were 5 bases for V and 5 bases for J; bases not matched to a gene: 10. There are 16 residues in the CDR3. CDR3: CASSLLATGGGDTQYF. The CDR3 nucleotides read TGTGCCAGCAGCCTACTCGCGACAGGGGGCGGAGATACGCAGTATTTT.

J is TRBJ2-3 and V is TRBV28; D possibly corresponds to TRBD2 (5 bases). The V end was cut by 5 bases, the J end by 0 bases, with 18 bases between. This CDR3 is built from 17 residues. From germline, CDR1 is MDHEN and CDR2 SYDVKM. The CDR3 DNA follows: TGTGCCAGCAGTCGACCTGCGGGTCTTTCTAGCACAGATACGCAGTATTTT. Translating gives CASSRPAGLSSTDTQYF.

This chain joins TRBV6-5 and TRBJ1-5; TRBD1 is a possible D gene (6 bases). The CDR3 has 15 amino acids. Trimming removed 5 bases from V and 2 bases from J, with 13 bases in between. Germline CDR1 and CDR2: MNHEY and SVGAGI. The CDR3 reads CASSKQGLGNQPQHF. The CDR3 DNA reads as TGTGCCAGCAGTAAACAGGGTCTTGGCAATCAGCCCCAGCATTTT.

This chain links TRBV9 with TRBJ2-3, with D perhaps matching TRBD1 (5 bases). Trimming took off 8 bases at V and 4 bases at J, with 17 bases between the two ends. Germline assignment: CDR1 SGDLS and CDR2 YYNGEE. The CDR3 runs to 14 residues. CDR3 in DNA: TGTGCCAGTTCCCCTGGGGCGGTCCCAGATACGCAGTATTTT. It is translated as CASSPGAVPDTQYF. Complete variable domain (other parts from reference TRBV9 and TRBJ2-3): DSGVTQTPKHLITATGQRVTLRCSPRSGDLSVYWYQQSLDQGLQFLIQYYNGEERAKGNILERFSAQQFPDLHSELNLSSLELGDSALYFCASSPGAVPDTQYFGPGTRLTVL.

Notes on this clone: A read error may account for a junction end that differs from germline. The chain joins TRBV15 to TRBJ1-4, with a tentative D call TRBD1 (6 bases). Germline V lookup: CDR1 LNHNV, CDR2 YYDKDF (reference sequence). CDR3 length: 14 amino acids. The CDR3 nucleotides are TGTGCCACCAGCGGCGGGGGCCTCCCCCGGAGCCCCCTTTTT. Translated: CATSGGGLPRSPLF.

The chain is built from TRBV19 and TRBJ1-2, with TRBD1 identical over 7 bases. The CDR3 runs 17 residues. Per the germline V gene, CDR1 is LNHDA and CDR2 is SQIVND (reference sequence). After removal of 3 bases from V and 4 bases from J, the junction contained 14 bases not matched to a gene. The CDR3 bases are TGTGCCAGTAGTATTTCTGACCCGGGACAGCAAACCTATGGCTACACCTTC. Translated: CASSISDPGQQTYGYTF.

The gene calls are TRBV7-2 and TRBJ1-1; TRBD1 aligns across 8 bases. The germline V gene has CDR1 SGHTA and CDR2 FQGNSA. The CDR3 is 16 residues long. Trimming removed 0 bases from V and 5 bases from J; junction bases left unmatched: 8. The CDR3 region is CASSLASRGLRTEAFF. In DNA form, the CDR3 reads TGTGCCAGCAGCTTAGCCTCCAGGGGGCTGAGGACTGAAGCTTTCTTT.

CDR3 nucleotides: TGTGCCAGTAGTCCACGAGCTGGCGGAGAGACCCAGTACTTC. It yields the protein CASSPRAGGETQYF. The V gene is TRBV19, the J gene TRBJ2-5; no clear D gene. CDR1 is LNHDA and CDR2 is SQIVND in the germline V gene (reference sequence). This CDR3 contains 14 residues. Trimming removed 5 bases from V and 4 bases from J, with 14 bases in between. The whole variable domain, remainder taken from reference TRBV19 and TRBJ2-5, is DGGITQSPKYLFRKEGQNVTLSCEQNLNHDAMYWYRQDPGQGLRLIYYSQIVNDFQKGDIAEGYSVSREKKESFPLTVTSAQKNPTAFYLCASSPRAGGETQYFGPGTRLLVL.

This chain joins TRBV4-2 and TRBJ2-1; D possibly corresponds to TRBD2 (5 bases). Germline CDR1 and CDR2: LGHNA and YNFKEQ. V was clipped by 4 bases and J by 4 bases, with 14 bases between them. The CDR3 is 15 residues long. The CDR3 nucleotides read TGTGCCAGCAGCCTAGGAGGAGGCCCTTACAATGAGCAGTTCTTC. Protein product: CASSLGGGPYNEQFF.

This clone has just a few counts. This rearrangement joins TRBV5-1 to TRBJ1-1; TRBD1 aligns across 8 bases. Germline values: CDR1 SGHRS, CDR2 YFSETQ. The J segment lost 7 bases and the V segment lost 0 bases, leaving 8 bases of the junction unmatched. The CDR3 loop spans 15 amino acids. DNA for the CDR3: TGCGCCAGCAGCTTGGCCTTTTCTGGGACAGGTGAAGCTTTCTTT. Translation: CASSLAFSGTGEAFF. Supplemented by reference TRBV5-1 and TRBJ1-1, the full variable domain reads KAGVTQTPRYLIKTRGQQVTLSCSPISGHRSVSWYQQTPGQGLQFLFEYFSETQRNKGNFPGRFSGRQFSNSRSEMNVSTLELGDSALYLCASSLAFSGTGEAFFGQGTRLTVV.

The V gene is TRBV6-5, the J gene TRBJ1-2; 7 bases align to TRBD1. The CDR3 is 14 amino acids. Germline CDR1 is MNHEY and CDR2 is SVGAGI. J gave up 8 bases and V 5 bases, and 11 bases lay outside the gene matches. CDR3 sequence: CASSELTGEQGYTF. The DNA for the CDR3 is TGTGCCAGCAGTGAACTCACAGGGGAGCAAGGCTACACCTTC.

This clone was seen only once. The chain links TRBV6-5 to TRBJ2-5; the match to TRBD2 covers 7 bases. The J call may not be correct, given that the DNA end is closer to TRBJ2-7. CDR3 length: 13 amino acids. Germline CDR1 is MNHEY and CDR2 is SVGAGI. DNA of the CDR3: TGTGCCAGCAGTCTAGCGGCAACCTACGAGCAGTACTTC. Its translation is CASSLAATYEQYF.

The sample holds one count of this clone. This chain links TRBV27 with TRBJ2-2, with TRBD2 identical over 8 bases. Looked up from germline, CDR1 is MNHEY and CDR2 is SMNVEV (reference sequence). The V gene end was trimmed by 1 base and the J gene end by 5 bases; junction bases not matched to a gene: 6. The length of the CDR3 is 16 residues. The CDR3 bases are TGTGCCAGCAGTTTATTTGGGACTAGGAGGACCGGGGAGCTGTTTTTT. Translation: CASSLFGTRRTGELFF.

A few counts support this clone. This sequence joins TRBV5-1 and TRBJ2-3; D is perhaps TRBD1 (6 bases). The CDR3 loop spans 16 amino acids. Germline values: CDR1 SGHRS, CDR2 YFSETQ. Trimming cost V 0 bases and J 4 bases, with 15 bases left between them. CDR3 in amino acids: CASSLASGVTADTQYF. The CDR3, as DNA: TGCGCCAGCAGCTTGGCCTCAGGGGTGACGGCAGATACGCAGTATTTT.

The CDR3: CASSLPAADRGREQYF. The CDR3 nucleotides are TGTGCCAGCAGTTTACCCGCTGCTGACAGGGGGCGCGAGCAGTACTTC. This rearrangement joins TRBV28 to TRBJ2-7; 10 nucleotides align to TRBD1. Trimming removed 2 bases from V and 6 bases from J; junction bases left unmatched: 10. This CDR3 has 16 amino acids. Looked up from germline, CDR1 is MDHEN and CDR2 is SYDVKM.

This CDR3 reads CASSLYLNTEAFF. CDR3 in DNA: TGCGCCAGCAGCTTGTACTTGAACACTGAAGCTTTCTTT. The chain couples TRBV5-1 to TRBJ1-1; D is ambiguous. The ends were cut back, 1 base at V and 0 bases at J, with 4 bases in the middle. The CDR3 contains 13 residues. Per the germline V gene, CDR1 is SGHRS and CDR2 is YFSETQ.

This rearrangement joins TRBV5-1 to TRBJ2-2; D uncertain. V was shortened by 5 bases and J by 4 bases, with 9 bases between the two germline ends. The CDR3 covers 13 residues. Germline CDR1 and CDR2: SGHRS and YFSETQ. The CDR3 coding sequence is TGCGCCAGCAGGATTAGCTCCACCGGGGAGCTGTTTTTT. Residues: CASRISSTGELFF.

V gene TRBV7-9 combines with J gene TRBJ2-5, with 7 bases matching TRBD1. Germline lookup yields CDR1 SEHNR and CDR2 FQNEAQ (reference sequence). V was clipped by 3 bases and J by 4 bases; unmatched bases: 11. The CDR3 extends over 16 amino acids. This chain's CDR3 is CASSLTGQYSLETQYF. Written as DNA, the CDR3 is TGTGCCAGCAGCTTGACGGGACAGTATAGCCTAGAGACCCAGTACTTC.

This clone has more than one count but fewer than ten. The chain is built from TRBV5-1 and TRBJ2-3, with unresolved D. Trimming removed 5 bases at V and 2 bases at J, with 21 bases between. The CDR3 has 17 amino acids. The germline V gene has CDR1 SGHRS and CDR2 YFSETQ. In DNA, the CDR3 is TGCGCCAGCAGTTACTTAAACGGATACACAGACACAGATACGCAGTATTTT. Translation gives CASSYLNGYTDTDTQYF.

Comments on this clone: Its ends do not fully match the called genes, so a read error is possible. The CDR3 DNA reads as TGTGCCAGCAGTTCTCAACACAGGGGGCGGGAAACTAATGAAAAACTGTTTTTT. Its translation is CASSSQHRGRETNEKLFF. This sequence joins TRBV10-3 and TRBJ1-4; 9 nucleotides agree with TRBD1. The CDR3 contains 18 residues. Per the germline V gene, CDR1 is ENHRY and CDR2 is SYGVKD.